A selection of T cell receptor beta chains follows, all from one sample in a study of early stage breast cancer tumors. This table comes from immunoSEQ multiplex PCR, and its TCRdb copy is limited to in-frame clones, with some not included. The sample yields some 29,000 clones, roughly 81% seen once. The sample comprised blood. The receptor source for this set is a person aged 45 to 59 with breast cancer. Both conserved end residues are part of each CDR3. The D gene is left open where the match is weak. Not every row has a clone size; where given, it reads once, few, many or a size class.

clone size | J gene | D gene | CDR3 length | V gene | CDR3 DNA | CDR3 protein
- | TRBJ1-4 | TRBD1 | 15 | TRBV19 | TGTGCCAGTAGAGGACAGGGGGAAACTAATGAAAAACTGTTTTTT | CASRGQGETNEKLFF
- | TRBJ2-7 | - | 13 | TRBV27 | TGTGCCAGCAGTTGGGACGGCGTCAACGAGCAGTACTTC | CASSWDGVNEQYF
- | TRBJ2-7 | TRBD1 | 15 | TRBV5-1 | TGCGCCAGCAGCCACGGGACAGGGAGGACCTACGAGCAGTACTTC | CASSHGTGRTYEQYF
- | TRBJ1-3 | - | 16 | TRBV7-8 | TGTGCCAGCAGCTTATTTCTGAGAAGCTCTGGAAACACCATATATTTT | CASSLFLRSSGNTIYF
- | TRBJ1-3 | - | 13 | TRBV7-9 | TGTGCCAGACAGACAGGTTCTGGAAACACCATATATTTT | CARQTGSGNTIYF
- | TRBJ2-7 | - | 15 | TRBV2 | TGTGCCAGCAGTGAAGGTCAGGGTCCCACCTACGAGCAGTACTTC | CASSEGQGPTYEQYF
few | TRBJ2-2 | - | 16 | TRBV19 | TGTGCCAGTAGTACTTCCGGGACTCCTAACACCGGGGAGCTGTTTTTT | CASSTSGTPNTGELFF
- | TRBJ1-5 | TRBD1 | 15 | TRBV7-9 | TGTGCCAGCAGCCGTACAGGGGGGTCCAATCAGCCCCAGCATTTT | CASSRTGGSNQPQHF
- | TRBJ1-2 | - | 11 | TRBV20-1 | TGCAGTGCTATCGGCAGGGAGGGCTACACCTTC | CSAIGREGYTF
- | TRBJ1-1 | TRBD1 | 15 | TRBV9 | TGTGCCAGCAGCGGGACAGGGGGCTGGGGCACTGAAGCTTTCTTT | CASSGTGGWGTEAFF
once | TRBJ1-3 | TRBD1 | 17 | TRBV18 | TGTGCCAGCTCCCGAACGACAGGGATCGAAGAAGGAAACACCATATATTTT | CASSRTTGIEEGNTIYF
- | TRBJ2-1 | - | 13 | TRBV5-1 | TGCGCCAGCAGCCAAACACCCAACAATGAGCAGTTCTTC | CASSQTPNNEQFF
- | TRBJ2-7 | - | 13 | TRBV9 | TGTGCCAGCAGCCCCCAAGGGAGGTACGAGCAGTACTTC | CASSPQGRYEQYF
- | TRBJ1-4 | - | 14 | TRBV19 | TGTGCCAGTAGTCAGGGTTCGACTAATGAAAAACTGTTTTTT | CASSQGSTNEKLFF
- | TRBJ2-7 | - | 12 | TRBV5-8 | TGTGCCAGCAGCTTCAGGGTCTACGAGCAGTACTTC | CASSFRVYEQYF
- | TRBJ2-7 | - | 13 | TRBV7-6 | TGTGCCAGCAGCTCAGCACCCGCCTACGAGCAGTACTTC | CASSSAPAYEQYF
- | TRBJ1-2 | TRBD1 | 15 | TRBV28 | TGTGCCAGCAGTTTACCTGCGGGGCAGGGGGTCGGCTACACCTTC | CASSLPAGQGVGYTF
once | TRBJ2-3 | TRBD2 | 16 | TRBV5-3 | TGTGCCAGAAGCTTTGGGACTAGCGGAAGCACAGATACGCAGTATTTT | CARSFGTSGSTDTQYF
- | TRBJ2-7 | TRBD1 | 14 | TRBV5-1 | TGCGCCAGCAGCTCTGGACAGGGGACGAGGGAGCAGTACTTC | CASSSGQGTREQYF
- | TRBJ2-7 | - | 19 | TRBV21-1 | TGTGCCAGCAGCAAAGCTCCTAAGGTAGGACTAGCGGGACAGAGCGAGCAGTACTTC | CASSKAPKVGLAGQSEQYF
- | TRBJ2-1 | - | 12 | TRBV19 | TGTGCCAGTAGTGCCTGGAACAATGAGCAGTTCTTC | CASSAWNNEQFF
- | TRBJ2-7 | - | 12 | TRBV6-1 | TGTGCCAGCAGTGAAGGGTCTTTAGGGCAGTACTTC | CASSEGSLGQYF
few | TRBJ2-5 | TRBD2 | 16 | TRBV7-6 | TGTGCCAGCAGCATGTCTAGCGGGAGGGTTCAAGAGACCCAGTACTTC | CASSMSSGRVQETQYF
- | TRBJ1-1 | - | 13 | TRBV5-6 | TGTGCCAGCAGCCCCCCGCGGGGCACTGAAGCTTTCTTT | CASSPPRGTEAFF
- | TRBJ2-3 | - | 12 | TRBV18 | TGTGCCAGCTCCCCCCGTACAGATACGCAGTATTTT | CASSPRTDTQYF
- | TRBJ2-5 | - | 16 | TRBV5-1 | TGCGCCAGCAGCTCCGGGACCCAGGGGGGGAAGGAGACCCAGTACTTC | CASSSGTQGGKETQYF
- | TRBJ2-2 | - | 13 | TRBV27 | TGTGCCAGCAGTTCGGACAACGGCGGGGAGCTGTTTTTT | CASSSDNGGELFF
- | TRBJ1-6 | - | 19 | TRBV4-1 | TGCGCCAGCAGCCAAACCCTCCCTCAGGCCAGCTCCTATAATTCACCCCTCCACTTT | CASSQTLPQASSYNSPLHF
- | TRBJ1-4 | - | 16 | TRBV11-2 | TGTGCCAGCAGCTTTAACCCGACAGCGAGTAATGAAAAACTGTTTTTT | CASSFNPTASNEKLFF
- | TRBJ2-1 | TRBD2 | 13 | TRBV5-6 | TGTGCCAGCAGCTCGGGACTAGTGGATGAGCAGTTCTTC | CASSSGLVDEQFF
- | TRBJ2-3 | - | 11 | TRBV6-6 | TGTGCCAGCAGTTATTACGGTACGCAGTATTTT | CASSYYGTQYF
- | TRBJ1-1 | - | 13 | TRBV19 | TGTGCCAGTAGTATAGCCCCCGCAGGGGCTGCTTTCTTT | CASSIAPAGAAFF
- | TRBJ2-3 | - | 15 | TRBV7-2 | TGTGCCAGCAGCTTAGCAAACGGGGTCGCAGATACGCAGTATTTT | CASSLANGVADTQYF
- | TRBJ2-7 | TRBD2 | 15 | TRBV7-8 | TGTGCCAGCAGCTTAGGGTTAGCGGGAGTGGGAGAGCAGTACTTC | CASSLGLAGVGEQYF
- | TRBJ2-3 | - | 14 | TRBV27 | TGTGCCAGCATAGGGTTAGGAAGGGCAGATACGCAGTATTTT | CASIGLGRADTQYF
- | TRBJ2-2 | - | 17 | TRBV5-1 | TGCGCCAGCAGCTTGGTAATCGGCACACCGAACACCGGGGAGCTGTTTTTT | CASSLVIGTPNTGELFF
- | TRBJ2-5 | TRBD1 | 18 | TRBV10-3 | TGTGCCATCAGTGAAGTAAGACTTTCCGGGACAGGGGAAGAGACCCAGTACTTC | CAISEVRLSGTGEETQYF
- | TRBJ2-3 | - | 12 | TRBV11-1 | TGTGCCAGCAGCCCAATCATGGATACGCAGTATTTT | CASSPIMDTQYF
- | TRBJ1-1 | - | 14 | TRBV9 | TGTGCCAGCAGCGTAGTGGACACCAACACTGAAGCTTTCTTT | CASSVVDTNTEAFF
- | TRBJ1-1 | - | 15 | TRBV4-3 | TGCGCCAGCAGCCAAGTTCGGGGAGTGAACACTGAAGCTTTCTTT | CASSQVRGVNTEAFF
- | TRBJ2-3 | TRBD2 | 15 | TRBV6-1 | TGTGCCAGCAGTGGACTAGCGCAAGGCACAGATACGCAGTATTTT | CASSGLAQGTDTQYF
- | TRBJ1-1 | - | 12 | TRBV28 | TGTGCCAGCAGTTTAAGGAACACTGAAGCTTTCTTT | CASSLRNTEAFF
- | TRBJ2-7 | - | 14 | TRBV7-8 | TGTGCCAGCAGCTCCCTCAGGGGAGGGGTCGAGCAGTACTTC | CASSSLRGGVEQYF
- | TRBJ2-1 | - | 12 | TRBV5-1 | TGCGCCAGCAGCCCGCCCGGCAATGAGCAGTTCTTC | CASSPPGNEQFF
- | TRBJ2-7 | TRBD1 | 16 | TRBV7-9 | TGTGCCAGCAGCCTATACAGGGGCCTGAGCTCCTACGAGCAGTACTTC | CASSLYRGLSSYEQYF
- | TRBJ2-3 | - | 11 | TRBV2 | TGTGCCAGCAGTTTAACAGATACGCAGTATTTT | CASSLTDTQYF
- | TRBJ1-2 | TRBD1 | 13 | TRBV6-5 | TGTGCCAGCAGCCTCCGACAGGGATATGGCTACACCTTC | CASSLRQGYGYTF
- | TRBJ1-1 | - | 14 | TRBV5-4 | TGTGCCAGCAGTTCTTTAGGCCGGAACACTGAAGCTTTCTTT | CASSSLGRNTEAFF
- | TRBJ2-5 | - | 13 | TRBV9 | TGTGCCTCGACCGCAGGTAAAGGAGAGACCCAGTACTTC | CASTAGKGETQYF
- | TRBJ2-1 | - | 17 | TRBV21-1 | TGTGCCAGCAGCAAAGATCCCGGGACAGGGGCTTGCAATGAGCAGTTCTTC | CASSKDPGTGACNEQFF